This T cell receptor beta chain was retrieved from a study of cytomegalovirus exposure and HLA in healthy donors. This clone has only one observation. Germline V gene lookup returns CDR1 SQVTM and CDR2 ANQGSEA. V was cut by 2 bases and J by 8 bases, with 21 bases left in between. The CDR3 has 15 residues. The PCR had 60 Vbeta and 13 Jbeta primers. Measured with immunoSEQ multiplex PCR; TCRdb has only the in-frame clones, and not every one. Of about 99,000 clones in the sample, roughly 70% were seen once. The V call is TRBV29-1, the J call TRBJ1-1; D is undetermined. This clonotype was sampled from a woman between 45 and 65 years old in good health and CMV-seronegative. The material sequenced was PBMCs. The CDR3 sequence: CSVEPRLTNTGEAFF. The CDR3 nucleotides are TGCAGCGTTGAACCCAGACTTACTAACACTGGGGAAGCTTTCTTT.